This T cell receptor beta chain is from a study of T cell responses to AZD1222 COVID-19 vaccine. V trimming: 3 bases; J trimming: 4 bases; junction bases outside the gene matches: 9. Germline lookup yields CDR1 DFQATT and CDR2 SNEGSKA (reference sequence). The CDR3 covers 15 residues. Only in-frame clones appear in the TCRdb table, and some are missing; sequencing was by immunoSEQ multiplex PCR. The repertoire holds around 200,000 clones, just over 90% seen once, with 0.99% in the top ten. This sample comprised peripheral blood, obtained on day 0 of AZD1222 vaccination. This TCR derives from an adult in good health. V gene TRBV20-1 combines with J gene TRBJ2-7, with 10 bases that match TRBD2. CDR3 bases: TGCAGTGCTAGTCTCTCAGGACTAGCGGATTACGAGCAGTACTTC. The encoded protein is CSASLSGLADYEQYF.